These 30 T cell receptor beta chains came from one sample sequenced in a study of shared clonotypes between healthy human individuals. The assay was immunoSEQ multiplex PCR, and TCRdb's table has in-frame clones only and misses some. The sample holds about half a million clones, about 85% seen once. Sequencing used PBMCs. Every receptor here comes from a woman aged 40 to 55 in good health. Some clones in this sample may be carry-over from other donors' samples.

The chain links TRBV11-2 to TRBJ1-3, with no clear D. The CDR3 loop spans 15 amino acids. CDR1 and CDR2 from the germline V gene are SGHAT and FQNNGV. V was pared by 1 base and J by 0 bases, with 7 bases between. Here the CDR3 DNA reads TGTGCCAGCAGCTTAGTAGGGTTCTCTGGAAACACCATATATTTT. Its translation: CASSLVGFSGNTIYF.

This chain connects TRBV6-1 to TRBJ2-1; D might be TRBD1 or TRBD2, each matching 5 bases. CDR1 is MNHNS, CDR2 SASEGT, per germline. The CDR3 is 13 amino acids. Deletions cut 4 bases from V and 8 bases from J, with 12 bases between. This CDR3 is CASSGLGDHEQFF. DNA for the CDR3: TGTGCCAGCAGTGGCCTTGGGGACCATGAGCAGTTCTTC.

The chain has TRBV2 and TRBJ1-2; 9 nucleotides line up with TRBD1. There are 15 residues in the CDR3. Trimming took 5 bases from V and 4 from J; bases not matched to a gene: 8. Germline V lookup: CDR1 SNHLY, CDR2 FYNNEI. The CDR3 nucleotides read TGTGCCAGCAGTTTCGGACAGGGGACCAGCTATGGCTACACCTTC. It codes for CASSFGQGTSYGYTF.

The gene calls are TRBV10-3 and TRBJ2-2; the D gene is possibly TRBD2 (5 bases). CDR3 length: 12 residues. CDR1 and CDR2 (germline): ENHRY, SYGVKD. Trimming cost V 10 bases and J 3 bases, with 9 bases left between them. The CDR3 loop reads CATNGDTGELFF. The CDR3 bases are TGTGCCACCAACGGGGACACCGGGGAGCTGTTTTTT.

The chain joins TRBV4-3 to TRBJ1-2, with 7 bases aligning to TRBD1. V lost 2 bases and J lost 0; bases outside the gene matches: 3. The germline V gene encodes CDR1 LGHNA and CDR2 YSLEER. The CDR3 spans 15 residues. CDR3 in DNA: TGCGCCAGCAGCCAACACAGGGGATCTAACTATGGCTACACCTTC. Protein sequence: CASSQHRGSNYGYTF.

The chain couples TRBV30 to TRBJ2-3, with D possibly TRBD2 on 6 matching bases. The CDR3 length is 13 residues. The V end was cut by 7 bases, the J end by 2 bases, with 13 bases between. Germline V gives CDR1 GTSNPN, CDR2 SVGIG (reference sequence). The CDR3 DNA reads TGTGCCTCCCGGCGCGGGATCACAGATACGCAGTATTTT. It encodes CASRRGITDTQYF.

The CDR3 DNA is TGCGCCAGCAGCTCGAGCCGCAGCGGGGTCGGGGAGCAGTACTTC. Protein sequence: CASSSSRSGVGEQYF. This chain links TRBV5-1 with TRBJ2-7; 7 bases fit TRBD2. From germline, CDR1 is SGHRS and CDR2 YFSETQ. The J segment lost 7 bases and the V segment lost 3 bases, leaving 13 bases of the junction unmatched. The CDR3 is 15 residues long.

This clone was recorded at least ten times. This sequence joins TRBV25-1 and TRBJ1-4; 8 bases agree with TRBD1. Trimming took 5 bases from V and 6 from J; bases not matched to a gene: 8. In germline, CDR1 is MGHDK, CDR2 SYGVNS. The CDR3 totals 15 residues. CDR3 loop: CASSFTGTGYEKLFF. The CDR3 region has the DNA TGTGCCAGCAGTTTTACCGGGACAGGATATGAAAAACTGTTTTTT.

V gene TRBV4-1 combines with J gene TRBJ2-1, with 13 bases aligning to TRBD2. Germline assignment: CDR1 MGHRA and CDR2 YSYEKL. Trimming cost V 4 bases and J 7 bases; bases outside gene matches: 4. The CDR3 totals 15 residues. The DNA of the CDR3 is TGCGCCAGCAGCCTCACTAGCGGGAGGGGTAATGAGCAGTTCTTC. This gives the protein CASSLTSGRGNEQFF.

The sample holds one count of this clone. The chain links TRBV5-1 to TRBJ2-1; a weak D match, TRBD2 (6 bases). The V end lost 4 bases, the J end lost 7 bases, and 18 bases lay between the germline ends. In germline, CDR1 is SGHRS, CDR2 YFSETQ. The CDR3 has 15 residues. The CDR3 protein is CASSLSGPGGNEQFF. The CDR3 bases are TGCGCCAGCAGCCTTAGCGGCCCCGGAGGTAATGAGCAGTTCTTC.

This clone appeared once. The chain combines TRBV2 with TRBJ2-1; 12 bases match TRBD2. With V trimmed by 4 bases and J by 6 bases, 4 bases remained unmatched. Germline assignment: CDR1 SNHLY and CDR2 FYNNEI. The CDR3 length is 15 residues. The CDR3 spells CASSASGRALNEQFF. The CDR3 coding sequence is TGTGCCAGCAGTGCTAGCGGGAGGGCCCTCAATGAGCAGTTCTTC.

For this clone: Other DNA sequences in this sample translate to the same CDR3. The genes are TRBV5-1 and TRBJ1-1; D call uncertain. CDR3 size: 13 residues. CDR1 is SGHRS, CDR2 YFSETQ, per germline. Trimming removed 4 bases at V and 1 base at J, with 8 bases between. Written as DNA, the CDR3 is TGCGCCAGCAGCCCGACGGGGAACACTGAAGCTTTCTTT. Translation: CASSPTGNTEAFF. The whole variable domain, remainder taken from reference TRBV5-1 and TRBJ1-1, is KAGVTQTPRYLIKTRGQQVTLSCSPISGHRSVSWYQQTPGQGLQFLFEYFSETQRNKGNFPGRFSGRQFSNSRSEMNVSTLELGDSALYLCASSPTGNTEAFFGQGTRLTVV.

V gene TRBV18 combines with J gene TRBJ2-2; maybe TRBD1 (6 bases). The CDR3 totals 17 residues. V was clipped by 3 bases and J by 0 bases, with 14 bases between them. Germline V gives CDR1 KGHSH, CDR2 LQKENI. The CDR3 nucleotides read TGTGCCAGCTCACCCTCCCTCCCAGGGGCGAACACCGGGGAGCTGTTTTTT. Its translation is CASSPSLPGANTGELFF.

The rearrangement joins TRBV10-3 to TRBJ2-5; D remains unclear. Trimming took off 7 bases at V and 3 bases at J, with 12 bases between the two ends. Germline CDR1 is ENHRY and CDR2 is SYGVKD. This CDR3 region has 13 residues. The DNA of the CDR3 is TGTGCCATCAAGAGTTACTCGGAAGAGACCCAGTACTTC. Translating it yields CAIKSYSEETQYF.

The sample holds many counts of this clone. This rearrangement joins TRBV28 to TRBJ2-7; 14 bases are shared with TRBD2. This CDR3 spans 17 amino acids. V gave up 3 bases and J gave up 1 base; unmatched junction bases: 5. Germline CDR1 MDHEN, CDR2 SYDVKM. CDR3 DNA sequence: TGTGCCAGCAGTTTCGGGACTAGCGGGAGTTTTTCCTACGAGCAGTACTTC. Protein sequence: CASSFGTSGSFSYEQYF.

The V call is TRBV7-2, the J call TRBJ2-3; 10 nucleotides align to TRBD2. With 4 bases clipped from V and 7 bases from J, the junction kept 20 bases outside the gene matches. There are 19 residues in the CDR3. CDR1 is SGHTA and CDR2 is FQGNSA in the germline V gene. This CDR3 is CASSSPGVAGGVARHTQYF. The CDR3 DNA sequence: TGTGCCAGCAGCTCCCCCGGAGTAGCGGGAGGTGTCGCACGCCATACGCAGTATTTT.

CDR3 bases: TGTGCCAGCAACCCCGGGACAGTGGGCGAGCAGTACTTC. It is translated as CASNPGTVGEQYF. V usage is TRBV7-2 and J usage is TRBJ2-7; 7 bases fit TRBD1. The germline V gene has CDR1 SGHTA and CDR2 FQGNSA. The CDR3 is 13 residues long. J was trimmed by 6 bases and V by 7 bases; bases with no gene match: 9.

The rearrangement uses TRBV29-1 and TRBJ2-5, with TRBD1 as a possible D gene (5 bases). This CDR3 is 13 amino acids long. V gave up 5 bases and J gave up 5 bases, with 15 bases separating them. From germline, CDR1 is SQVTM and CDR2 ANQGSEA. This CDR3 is CSVKGQPGETQYF. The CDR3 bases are TGCAGCGTTAAAGGGCAACCAGGGGAGACCCAGTACTTC.

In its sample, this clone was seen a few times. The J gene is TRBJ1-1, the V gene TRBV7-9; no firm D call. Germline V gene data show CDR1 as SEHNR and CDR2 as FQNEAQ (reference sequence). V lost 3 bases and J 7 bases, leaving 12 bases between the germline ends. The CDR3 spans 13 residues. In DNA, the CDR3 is TGTGCCAGCAGCTTGACAAGAAACCTTGAAGCTTTCTTT. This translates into CASSLTRNLEAFF. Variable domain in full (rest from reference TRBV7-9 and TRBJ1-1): DTGVSQNPRHKITKRGQNVTFRCDPISEHNRLYWYRQTLGQGPEFLTYFQNEAQLEKSRLLSDRFSAERPKGSFSTLEIQRTEQGDSAMYLCASSLTRNLEAFFGQGTRLTVV.

This chain's CDR3 is CASSSLGQEKEKLFF. The CDR3 region has the DNA TGCGCCAGCAGCTCACTTGGACAGGAAAAGGAAAAACTGTTTTTT. The chain employs TRBV5-1 and TRBJ1-4, with 7 bases identical to TRBD1. With V trimmed by 3 bases and J by 8 bases, 10 bases remained unmatched. CDR3 length equals 15 residues. CDR1 and CDR2 (germline): SGHRS, YFSETQ.

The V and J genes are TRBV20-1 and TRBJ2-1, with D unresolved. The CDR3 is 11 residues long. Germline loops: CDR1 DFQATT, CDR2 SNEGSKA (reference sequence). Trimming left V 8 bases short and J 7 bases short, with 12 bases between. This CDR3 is CSPSALNEQFF. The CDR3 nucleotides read TGCAGTCCCTCTGCCCTGAATGAGCAGTTCTTC.

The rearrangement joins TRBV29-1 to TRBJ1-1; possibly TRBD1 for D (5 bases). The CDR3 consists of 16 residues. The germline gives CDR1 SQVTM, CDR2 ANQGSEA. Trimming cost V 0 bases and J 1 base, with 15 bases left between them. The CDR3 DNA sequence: TGCAGCGTTGAAGAGGTTTCAGGGTACACGAACACTGAAGCTTTCTTT. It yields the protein CSVEEVSGYTNTEAFF. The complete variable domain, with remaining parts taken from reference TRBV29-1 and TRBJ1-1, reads SAVISQKPSRDICQRGTSLTIQCQVDSQVTMMFWYRQQPGQSLTLIATANQGSEATYESGFVIDKFPISRPNLTFSTLTVSNMSPEDSSIYLCSVEEVSGYTNTEAFFGQGTRLTVV.

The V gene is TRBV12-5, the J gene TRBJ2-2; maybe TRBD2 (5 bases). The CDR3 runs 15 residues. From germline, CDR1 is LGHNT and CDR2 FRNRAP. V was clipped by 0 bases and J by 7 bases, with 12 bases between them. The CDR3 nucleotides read TGTGCTAGTGGTTTGGTACTTAAGGAGGTCGGGGAGCTGTTTTTT. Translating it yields CASGLVLKEVGELFF.

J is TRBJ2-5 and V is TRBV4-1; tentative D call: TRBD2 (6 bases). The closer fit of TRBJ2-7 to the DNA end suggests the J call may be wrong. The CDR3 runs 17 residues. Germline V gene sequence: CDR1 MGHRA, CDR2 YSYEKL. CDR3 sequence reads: CASSPGPRRGASYEQYF. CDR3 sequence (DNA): TGCGCCAGCAGCCCCGGCCCCCGGCGGGGCGCCTCCTACGAGCAGTACTTC.

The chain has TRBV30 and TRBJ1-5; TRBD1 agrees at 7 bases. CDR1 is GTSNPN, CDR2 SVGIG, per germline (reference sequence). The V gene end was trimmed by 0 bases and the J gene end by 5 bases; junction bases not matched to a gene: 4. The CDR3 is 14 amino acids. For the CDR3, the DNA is TGTGCCTGGAGTGTGCGAGGGGGCGATCAGCCCCAGCATTTT. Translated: CAWSVRGGDQPQHF.

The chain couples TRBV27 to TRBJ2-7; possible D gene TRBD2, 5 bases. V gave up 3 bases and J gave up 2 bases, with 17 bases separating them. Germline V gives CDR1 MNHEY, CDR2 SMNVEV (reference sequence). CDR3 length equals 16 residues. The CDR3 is CASSLNPPDGAYEQYF. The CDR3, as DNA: TGTGCCAGCAGTTTGAACCCCCCGGACGGGGCCTACGAGCAGTACTTC.

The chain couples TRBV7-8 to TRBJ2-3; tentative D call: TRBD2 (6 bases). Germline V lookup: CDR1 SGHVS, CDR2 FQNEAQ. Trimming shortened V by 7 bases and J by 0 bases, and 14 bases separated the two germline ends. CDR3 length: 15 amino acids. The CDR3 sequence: CASNARRASTDTQYF. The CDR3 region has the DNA TGTGCCAGCAATGCGAGGAGGGCTAGCACAGATACGCAGTATTTT.

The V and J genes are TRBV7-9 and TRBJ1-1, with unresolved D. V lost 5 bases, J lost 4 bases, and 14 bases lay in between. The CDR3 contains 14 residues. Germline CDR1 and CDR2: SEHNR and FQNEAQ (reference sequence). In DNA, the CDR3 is TGTGCCAGCAGCCCCGACATGCGCGTCACTGAAGCTTTCTTT. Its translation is CASSPDMRVTEAFF.

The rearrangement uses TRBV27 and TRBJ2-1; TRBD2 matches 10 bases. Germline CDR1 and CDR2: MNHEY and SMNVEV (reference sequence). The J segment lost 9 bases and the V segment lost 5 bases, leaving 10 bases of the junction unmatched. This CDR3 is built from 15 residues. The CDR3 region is CASSPSGRGFGEQFF. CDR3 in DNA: TGTGCCAGCAGTCCAAGCGGGAGGGGCTTCGGTGAGCAGTTCTTC.

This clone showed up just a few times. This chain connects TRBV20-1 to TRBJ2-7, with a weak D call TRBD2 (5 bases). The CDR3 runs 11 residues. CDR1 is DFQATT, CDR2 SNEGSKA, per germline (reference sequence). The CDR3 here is CGTRRAYEQYF. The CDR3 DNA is TGCGGCACACGGCGGGCCTACGAGCAGTACTTC.